These T cell receptor beta chains were read from a single sample in a study of response to subunit inactivated influenza vaccine. TCRdb itself ran the RT-PCR reads through MiXCR, one entry per CDR3 protein. The table has more than 600,000 distinct CDR3 sequences, roughly 20% seen once. The specimen comprised PBMCs from blood, sampled roughly 5 days after vaccination. Receptors were obtained from a man in his fifties who received an inactivated influenza vaccine. CDR3s include the opening cysteine and the closing phenylalanine or tryptophan. Clone size is shown for a subset of rows, as once, few, many or a class of expanded clone.

J gene: TRBJ2-1; clone size: few; V gene: TRBV27; CDR3 protein: CASSLWAESSYNEQFF
J gene: TRBJ1-2; clone size: .; V gene: TRBV20-1; CDR3 protein: CSARYPEGYTF
J gene: TRBJ2-7; clone size: .; V gene: TRBV7-9; CDR3 protein: CASSFGEWTLSYEQYF
J gene: TRBJ1-6; clone size: few; V gene: TRBV6-1; CDR3 protein: CASRIGRDNSPLHF
J gene: TRBJ2-7; clone size: .; V gene: TRBV6-6; CDR3 protein: CASSRTNPYEQYF
J gene: TRBJ2-2; clone size: .; V gene: TRBV28; CDR3 protein: CASSARDTNTGELFF
J gene: TRBJ1-5; clone size: .; V gene: TRBV7-9; CDR3 protein: CASSATGHSNQPQHF
J gene: TRBJ1-1; clone size: .; V gene: TRBV4-1; CDR3 protein: CASSQLTRSRNTEAFF
J gene: TRBJ2-1; clone size: few; V gene: TRBV29-1; CDR3 protein: CSARGDLGGGAYNEQFF
J gene: TRBJ2-3; clone size: .; V gene: TRBV7-2; CDR3 protein: CASSLGGYHTQYF
J gene: TRBJ2-7; clone size: .; V gene: TRBV19; CDR3 protein: CASSLTGGGEQYF
J gene: TRBJ2-1; clone size: many; V gene: TRBV5-1; CDR3 protein: CASSLPKREGRYNEQFF
J gene: TRBJ2-7; clone size: .; V gene: TRBV28; CDR3 protein: CASSFLLGESYEQYF
J gene: TRBJ2-1; clone size: many; V gene: TRBV4-3; CDR3 protein: CASSQEGLGEQFF
J gene: TRBJ2-4; clone size: few; V gene: TRBV20-1; CDR3 protein: CSARAPGQGRGNIQYF
J gene: TRBJ2-7; clone size: .; V gene: TRBV12-3/TRBV12-4; CDR3 protein: CASSRRGGTHEQYF
J gene: TRBJ2-1; clone size: few; V gene: TRBV24-1; CDR3 protein: CATSDPDRREQFF
J gene: TRBJ2-2; clone size: .; V gene: TRBV5-1; CDR3 protein: CASRSMDRGSGELFF
J gene: TRBJ2-7; clone size: .; V gene: TRBV10-3; CDR3 protein: CAIKGGEGEQYF
J gene: TRBJ1-2; clone size: once; V gene: TRBV5-1; CDR3 protein: CASSWSQGSNYGYTF
J gene: TRBJ1-1; clone size: .; V gene: TRBV10-3; CDR3 protein: CAISEYGQGAEAFF
J gene: TRBJ2-7; clone size: few; V gene: TRBV7-9; CDR3 protein: CASSLSAGTSYEQYF
J gene: TRBJ2-1; clone size: few; V gene: TRBV12-3/TRBV12-4; CDR3 protein: CASSLVAGGIAGLDEQFF
J gene: TRBJ2-3; clone size: few; V gene: TRBV2; CDR3 protein: CASSDPAQLALTTDTQYF
J gene: TRBJ2-2; clone size: .; V gene: TRBV18; CDR3 protein: CASSPGNGGVAGELFF
J gene: TRBJ1-2; clone size: .; V gene: TRBV12-3/TRBV12-4; CDR3 protein: CASSSSAGQIYNYGYTF
J gene: TRBJ2-1; clone size: many; V gene: TRBV29-1; CDR3 protein: CSVEGAISYNEQFF
J gene: TRBJ2-1; clone size: .; V gene: TRBV20-1; CDR3 protein: CSARPPSGSSYNEQFF
J gene: TRBJ2-5; clone size: .; V gene: TRBV7-9; CDR3 protein: CASSLRRLDRFETQYF
J gene: TRBJ2-7; clone size: .; V gene: TRBV12-3/TRBV12-4; CDR3 protein: CASSPRTGGHEQYF
J gene: TRBJ1-3; clone size: few; V gene: TRBV12-3/TRBV12-4; CDR3 protein: CASSLISSGNTIYF
J gene: TRBJ2-1; clone size: few; V gene: TRBV12-3/TRBV12-4; CDR3 protein: CASSLWGIYNEQFF
J gene: TRBJ1-3; clone size: .; V gene: TRBV6-2/TRBV6-3; CDR3 protein: CASRGQGRSSGNTIYF
J gene: TRBJ2-7; clone size: .; V gene: TRBV20-1; CDR3 protein: CSSYPAQGVGEQYF
J gene: TRBJ2-7; clone size: few; V gene: TRBV29-1; CDR3 protein: CSVEAGVGYEQYF
J gene: TRBJ2-3; clone size: few; V gene: TRBV29-1; CDR3 protein: CSVPTGGRTDTQYF
J gene: TRBJ1-1; clone size: few; V gene: TRBV9; CDR3 protein: CASSIDRNTEAFF
J gene: TRBJ1-1; clone size: many; V gene: TRBV20-1; CDR3 protein: CSATRQIEAFF
J gene: TRBJ2-3; clone size: many; V gene: TRBV5-1; CDR3 protein: CASSWTGADTQYF
J gene: TRBJ2-5; clone size: .; V gene: TRBV20-1; CDR3 protein: CSARDGTVVEETQYF
J gene: TRBJ1-3; clone size: .; V gene: TRBV7-2; CDR3 protein: CASGPPLSGNTIYF
J gene: TRBJ2-7; clone size: many; V gene: TRBV7-9; CDR3 protein: CASTDSYEQYF
J gene: TRBJ2-7; clone size: few; V gene: TRBV9; CDR3 protein: CASSVAVSSYEQYF
J gene: TRBJ2-5; clone size: .; V gene: TRBV29-1; CDR3 protein: CSVVSTGETQYF
J gene: TRBJ2-3; clone size: .; V gene: TRBV10-3; CDR3 protein: CAISHPPDFFALTDTQYF
J gene: TRBJ2-7; clone size: .; V gene: TRBV5-1; CDR3 protein: CASSLTVSPYEQYF
J gene: TRBJ1-1; clone size: many; V gene: TRBV20-1; CDR3 protein: CSAARGTGSTEAFF
J gene: TRBJ2-7; clone size: many; V gene: TRBV6-5; CDR3 protein: CASRHRDKSYEQYF
J gene: TRBJ1-5; clone size: .; V gene: TRBV5-5; CDR3 protein: CASSVRQGARNQPQHF
J gene: TRBJ2-3; clone size: .; V gene: TRBV21-1; CDR3 protein: CASSEGWGPGGYCTDTQYF
J gene: TRBJ1-4; clone size: few; V gene: TRBV7-9; CDR3 protein: CASSWTGMEKLFF
J gene: TRBJ2-1; clone size: .; V gene: TRBV4-3; CDR3 protein: CASSQELRSGRDEQFF
J gene: TRBJ2-2; clone size: .; V gene: TRBV24-1; CDR3 protein: CATSESGTSTGELFF
J gene: TRBJ2-7; clone size: .; V gene: TRBV29-1; CDR3 protein: CSVGEGAYEQYF
J gene: TRBJ2-3; clone size: .; V gene: TRBV5-1; CDR3 protein: CASSFGGGNTDTQYF
J gene: TRBJ2-5; clone size: .; V gene: TRBV29-1; CDR3 protein: CSAVGGRGETQYF